These 24 T cell receptor beta chains were all obtained from the same sample, sequenced in a study. TCRdb reanalysed the 5' RACE reads using MiXCR and keeps one entry per CDR3 protein. This table has about 59,000 distinct CDR3 sequences, around 21% appearing once. The sorted Tregs were CD4+CD25+CD127-/low cells. Sequencing was performed on tumor-infiltrating Tregs sorted from the breast tumor. The receptors originated from a female donor with breast cancer.

This clonotype was seen ten or more times. The chain has TRBV9 and TRBJ1-5, with D unclear. Trimming removed 0 bases at V and 4 bases at J, with 8 bases between. The CDR3 contains 14 residues. Germline V lookup: CDR1 SGDLS, CDR2 YYNGEE. CDR3 in amino acids: CASSVGPSNQPQHF. As DNA, the CDR3 is TGTGCCAGCAGCGTAGGGCCTTCAAATCAGCCCCAGCATTTT.

This clonotype came up a few times. The rearrangement links TRBV18 to TRBJ2-5; D uncertain. The CDR3 is 13 residues long. CDR1 is KGHSH and CDR2 is LQKENI in the germline V gene. The V and J ends lost 1 base and 4 bases respectively, with 7 bases between them. This chain's CDR3 is CASSPHLGETQYF. CDR3 nucleotide sequence: TGTGCCAGCTCACCACATCTGGGAGAGACCCAGTACTTC.

This clonotype has a count of ten or more. The chain uses TRBV11-2 and TRBJ2-3, with unresolved D. Trimming removed 0 bases at V and 0 bases at J, with 4 bases between. The CDR3 consists of 14 residues. From germline, CDR1 is SGHAT and CDR2 FQNNGV. Written as DNA, the CDR3 is TGTGCCAGCAGCTTAGATCAAAGCACAGATACGCAGTATTTT. Its protein product is CASSLDQSTDTQYF.

Details on this clonotype: A junction boundary mismatches the germline segment, possibly from a read error. The CDR3 sequence is CASSLELSSLNSPLHF. The CDR3 DNA is TGCGCCAGCAGCTTGGAACTGAGCAGTCTTAATTCACCCCTCCACTTT. This chain joins TRBV11-2 and TRBJ1-6; no clear D gene. The V gene's germline CDR1 is SGHAT and CDR2 FQNNGV. The CDR3 runs 16 residues.

In its sample, this clonotype was seen a few times. This chain joins TRBV5-5 and TRBJ2-6; D is unclear. There are 16 residues in the CDR3. Germline-derived CDR1 and CDR2 are SGHKS and YYEKEE (reference sequence). With 4 bases removed from V and 0 bases from J, the gap between germline ends came to 11 bases. The CDR3 sequence is CASSTTYNSGANVLTF. Here the CDR3 DNA reads TGTGCCAGCAGCACAACCTATAACTCTGGGGCCAACGTCCTGACTTTC.

The V and J genes are TRBV7-3 and TRBJ1-1, with D uncertain. Between the trimmed V and J ends, which lost 0 bases and 3 bases, there was a span of 11 bases. The CDR3 sequence is 15 residues long. Per the germline V gene, CDR1 is SGHTA and CDR2 is FQGTGA. The DNA of the CDR3 is TGTGCCAGCAGCTTAACCGGAGGAGGTGACACTGAAGCTTTCTTT. Its protein is CASSLTGGGDTEAFF.

This clonotype has a handful of counts. The chain is built from TRBV5-4 and TRBJ2-3; D is unclear. Germline-derived CDR1 and CDR2 are SGHNT and YYREEE (reference sequence). V was trimmed by 2 bases and J by 4 bases, leaving 8 bases between them. The CDR3 contains 13 residues. The CDR3 region has the DNA TGTGCCAGCAGCTTTCCAGACGCAGATACGCAGTATTTT. Translating gives CASSFPDADTQYF.

The V gene is TRBV4-1, the J gene TRBJ2-1; 8 bases line up with TRBD2. The V gene's germline CDR1 is MGHRA and CDR2 YSYEKL. This CDR3 has 20 amino acids. With V trimmed by 0 bases and J by 1 base, 14 bases remained unmatched. CDR3 in amino acids: CASSQDSRSRASGSYNEQFF. The CDR3 region has the DNA TGCGCCAGCAGCCAAGACTCTAGGAGCCGGGCTAGCGGGTCCTACAATGAGCAGTTCTTC.

The chain joins TRBV20-1 to TRBJ2-3; TRBD2 aligns across 7 bases. With 3 bases clipped from V and 2 bases from J, the junction kept 8 bases outside the gene matches. The CDR3 is 15 amino acids. The germline V gene encodes CDR1 DFQATT and CDR2 SNEGSKA (reference sequence). CDR3 DNA sequence: TGCAGTGCTAGGCTCCGCCGGGGGGTCACAGATACGCAGTATTTT. Translated: CSARLRRGVTDTQYF.

This clonotype came up many times. The rearrangement uses TRBV4-1 and TRBJ1-2; tentative D call: TRBD1 (6 bases). V dropped 5 bases and J dropped 8 bases, with 24 bases sitting between them. The germline gives CDR1 MGHRA, CDR2 YSYEKL. The CDR3 totals 16 residues. CDR3 in amino acids: CASSSLGGRGTGGYTF. CDR3 in DNA: TGCGCCAGCAGCTCTTTAGGGGGGCGCGGAACGGGGGGCTACACCTTC.

This chain connects TRBV12-3 or TRBV12-4 to TRBJ1-5, with D unclear. CDR3 length: 15 residues. Trimming took off 2 bases at V and 0 bases at J, with 8 bases between the two ends. In DNA, the CDR3 is TGTGCCAGCAGTTTAATGTCCCCTAGCAATCAGCCCCAGCATTTT. This translates into CASSLMSPSNQPQHF.

This clonotype was observed a single time. A much larger clone lies one base from this, so it may be a read error. Lacking the conserved final phenylalanine or tryptophan, this CDR3 likely reflects a read error. The chain uses TRBV9 and TRBJ1-4; D not certain. The germline V and J ends were trimmed by 4 bases and 8 bases, with 18 bases remaining between them. The CDR3 covers 15 residues. The V gene's germline CDR1 is SGDLS and CDR2 YYNGEE. CDR3 DNA: TGTGCCAGCAGCAGAACCACAAACAACGGGGAAAAACTGTTTCTT. As protein: CASSRTTNNGEKLFL.

The chain has TRBV12-3 or TRBV12-4 and TRBJ2-3, with TRBD2 matching 7 bases. J gave up 2 bases and V 9 bases, and 11 bases lay outside the gene matches. The CDR3 loop spans 15 amino acids. CDR3 in amino acids: CASRPGRRVTDTQYF. DNA of the CDR3: TGTGCCAGTAGACCCGGGAGGAGGGTCACAGATACGCAGTATTTT.

V usage is TRBV11-2 and J usage is TRBJ2-4; D ambiguous. Trimming left V 5 bases short and J 3 bases short, with 23 bases between. The CDR3 spans 18 residues. Germline CDR1 is SGHAT and CDR2 is FQNNGV. CDR3 in amino acids: CASSPLGESTRFKNIQYF. The CDR3, as DNA: TGTGCCAGCAGCCCCTTGGGTGAATCGACACGGTTCAAAAACATTCAGTACTTC.

This clonotype was counted between two and nine times. The V gene is TRBV11-2, the J gene TRBJ2-7, with a possible D match to TRBD1 (5 bases). Germline loops: CDR1 SGHAT, CDR2 FQNNGV. CDR3 size: 14 residues. The V gene lost 5 bases and the J gene lost 0 bases, with 11 bases spanning the gap. The CDR3 here is CASSPGFSSYEQYF. The CDR3 coding sequence is TGTGCCAGCAGCCCAGGGTTCAGCTCCTACGAGCAGTACTTC.

CDR3 protein: CASSPGSSGHQETQYF. The DNA for the CDR3 is TGTGCCAGCAGCCCTGGGTCTAGCGGCCATCAAGAGACCCAGTACTTC. The J gene is TRBJ2-5, the V gene TRBV9; the match to TRBD2 covers 7 bases. The CDR3 is 16 amino acids. Trimming at V came to 4 bases and at J to 2 bases, leaving 11 bases not matched to a gene. Germline CDR1 reads SGDLS; CDR2 reads YYNGEE. Full variable domain (outside the CDR3, taken from reference TRBV9 and TRBJ2-5): DSGVTQTPKHLITATGQRVTLRCSPRSGDLSVYWYQQSLDQGLQFLIQYYNGEERAKGNILERFSAQQFPDLHSELNLSSLELGDSALYFCASSPGSSGHQETQYFGPGTRLLVL.

This chain uses TRBV7-9 with TRBJ2-1, with unresolved D. Per the germline V gene, CDR1 is SEHNR and CDR2 is FQNEAQ (reference sequence). V dropped 1 base and J dropped 7 bases, with 17 bases sitting between them. The CDR3 has 16 amino acids. The CDR3 region has the DNA TGTGCCAGCAGCTTAGGTCTTGGGTCCCGCCAGAATGAGCAGTTCTTC. The encoded protein is CASSLGLGSRQNEQFF.

CDR3 region: CAVTSALNTEAFF. DNA for the CDR3: TGTGCCGTAACCAGCGCCCTGAACACTGAAGCTTTCTTT. The J gene is TRBJ1-1, the V gene TRBV19; D unresolved. Germline CDR1 reads LNHDA; CDR2 reads SQIVND (reference sequence). V shed 11 bases and J shed 0 bases, with 13 bases lying between them. The CDR3 extends over 13 amino acids.

CDR3 sequence reads: CASSPDSTTVGYTF. Here the CDR3 DNA reads TGCGCCAGCAGCCCGGACAGTACGACTGTCGGCTACACCTTC. V gene TRBV5-1 combines with J gene TRBJ1-2, with D maybe TRBD1 (6 bases). The CDR3 is 14 residues long. Trimming pared 4 bases from V and 8 bases from J, leaving 18 bases between. CDR1 is SGHRS, CDR2 YFSETQ, per germline.

In its sample, this clonotype was seen a few times. This rearrangement joins TRBV5-1 to TRBJ1-1, with 9 bases aligning to TRBD1. CDR1 is SGHRS and CDR2 is YFSETQ in the germline V gene. The CDR3 consists of 13 residues. V was clipped by 4 bases and J by 5 bases; unmatched bases: 3. CDR3: CASSEDRGTEAFF. The DNA for the CDR3 is TGCGCCAGCAGCGAGGACAGGGGAACTGAAGCTTTCTTT.

This clonotype occurred many times. The chain recombines TRBV7-2 with TRBJ2-2, with D perhaps matching TRBD2 (5 bases). Germline CDR1 is SGHTA and CDR2 is FQGNSA. Trimming took 5 bases from V and 4 from J, leaving 8 bases between them. The CDR3 contains 13 residues. The CDR3 DNA reads as TGTGCCAGCAGCGGAGGACTCACCGGGGAGCTGTTTTTT. Amino acid sequence: CASSGGLTGELFF.

This clonotype was counted only a few times. The rearrangement uses TRBV12-3 or TRBV12-4 and TRBJ2-2, with 7 bases matching TRBD1. The CDR3 is made up of 16 amino acids. After removal of 8 bases from V and 7 bases from J, the junction contained 16 bases not matched to a gene. CDR3 region: CASLKRQGYFGGELFF. CDR3 bases: TGTGCCAGCTTGAAAAGACAGGGCTATTTCGGCGGGGAGCTGTTTTTT.

This clonotype has a handful of counts. This sequence joins TRBV7-3 and TRBJ2-7; 7 positions agree with TRBD2. This CDR3 has 14 amino acids. V lost 4 bases, J lost 4 bases, and 7 bases stayed unmatched. Germline V gene data show CDR1 as SGHTA and CDR2 as FQGTGA. The CDR3 region is CASSSSGGEYEQYF. The CDR3 coding sequence is TGTGCCAGCAGCTCCTCTGGGGGGGAATACGAGCAGTACTTC.

In its sample, this clonotype was seen a few times. The V and J genes are TRBV7-9 and TRBJ2-3; tentative D call: TRBD1 (6 bases). V was cut by 5 bases and J by 5 bases, with 17 bases left in between. The CDR3 length is 15 residues. CDR1 is SEHNR, CDR2 FQNEAQ, per germline (reference sequence). The CDR3, as DNA: TGTGCCAGCAGCACAGACAGGTTTAATCTAGATACGCAGTATTTT. Its translation: CASSTDRFNLDTQYF.